This T cell receptor (beta chain) was obtained from a study of blood T cell repertoires in COVID-19 (dated by TCRdb to between 2020 and 2021). Notes on the research overall: Samples covering the acute and convalescent phases of COVID-19 were provided by collaborators in the United States, Italy and Spain. The material from the prospective study consisted of cDNA or gDNA derived from T cells, B-cell-depleted T cells, or PBMCs. The dataset comprised deeply sampled blood TCRbeta repertoires from subjects exposed to, actively infected with, or recovered from COVID-19. The repertoires were made available in a free public database intended to serve as a resource for research on the immune response to SARS-CoV-2. The samples were drawn from the first 160 participants of the ongoing ImmuneRACE study and from 1,200 or so subjects provided by 6 global collaborators. Nearly every sample came with metadata listing a de-identified subject ID, COVID-19 status, age in years and sex. Where HLA class I and class II types were available, the types were taken from metadata supplied by the sample provider, not from assay-based typing.

What the research found in general, with its limitations: The amount of clinical and demographic metadata varied by source and participant and was provided uncurated.

This clone was recorded only once. The antigen this receptor binds is unknown. Within one base of it there is no much larger clone, and no base qualities were kept. TCRbeta CDR3 regions were amplified from genomic DNA using the immunoSEQ Assay, a bias-controlled multiplex PCR. The source study handled its data this way. The number of nucleated cells in each sample was estimated by amplification of reference gene primers within the assay. To quantify the absolute abundance of each unique TCRbeta CDR3 rearrangement, sequence reads were collapsed and filtered. For each sample, productive Simpson clonality was calculated as the square root of Simpson's diversity index over productive rearrangements. TCRdb retrieved this table from immuneACCESS and kept in-frame rearrangements only. Not all clones are present; in checked studies, unresolved V genes account for under half, and no reason is known for the remainder. Clonal size and the V and J genes are those of that table, whereas D and trimming came from the DNA. In this sample the table shows 200,000 or so clones, around 86% of which occur a single time. The ten largest clones take up about 6% of the sample.

A second Seattle source provided samples from volunteer blood donors who had recovered from COVID-19. Whole blood was collected in K2EDTA tubes by collaborating institutions according to the institutions' own protocols. For TCRbeta analysis, collaborators shipped samples as frozen whole blood, isolated PBMCs, or DNA extracted from either of those sample types. Sequencing used peripheral blood. This TCR came from a man in his 60s who had recovered from COVID-19.

The CDR3 in this case is CASSEARTPGGGYTF. The DNA sequence is given as TGTGCCAGCAGTGAAGCTAGGACACCGGGTGGTGGCTACACCTTC. The sequence is built from TRBV2 and TRBJ1-2; TRBD1 could be the D gene, as 5 bases match. The CDR3 spans 15 residues, from the cysteine through the phenylalanine. CDR3 DNA only is kept here, 45 bases in frame from base 1. CDR1 is given as SNHLY and CDR2 as FYNNEI, both from the germline V gene. Cut back by 0 bases and 7 bases, the V and J ends lie 15 bases apart.